Presented here are 21 T cell receptor beta chains from one specimen sequenced in a study of control samples from healthy donors and cancer patients. Sequencing was performed with immunoSEQ multiplex PCR; in TCRdb, only in-frame clones are kept and a portion is missing. Of roughly 170,000 clones listed, 85% to 95% are singletons. Specimen: blood. Receptor source: a woman aged 60-75 years in good health.

This chain joins TRBV11-2 and TRBJ2-1, with D tentatively TRBD1 (6 bases). Per germline, CDR1 SGHAT and CDR2 FQNNGV. The CDR3 spans 15 residues. V lost 1 base to trimming and J lost 2 bases, with 9 bases between them. DNA of the CDR3: TGTGCCAGCAGCTTAGCTGGGACAACCTACAATGAGCAGTTCTTC. Translation gives CASSLAGTTYNEQFF. Variable domain in full (rest from reference TRBV11-2 and TRBJ2-1): EAGVAQSPRYKIIEKRQSVAFWCNPISGHATLYWYQQILGQGPKLLIQFQNNGVVDDSQLPKDRFSAERLKGVDSTLKIQPAKLEDSAVYLCASSLAGTTYNEQFFGPGTRLTVL.

The chain employs TRBV4-2 and TRBJ2-1, with TRBD2 matching 13 bases. This CDR3 region has 15 residues. Looked up from germline, CDR1 is LGHNA and CDR2 is YNFKEQ. With 3 bases clipped from V and 6 bases from J, the junction kept 2 bases outside the gene matches. The CDR3 sequence: CASSHGTSGANEQFF. The CDR3 DNA follows: TGTGCCAGCAGCCACGGGACTAGCGGGGCCAATGAGCAGTTCTTC.

The V call is TRBV9, the J call TRBJ1-1; D not certain. Germline V gene data show CDR1 as SGDLS and CDR2 as YYNGEE. The CDR3 loop spans 13 amino acids. V was clipped by 3 bases and J by 6 bases, with 12 bases between them. The CDR3 DNA reads TGTGCCAGCAGCGGCCGGGCGGGCGCTGAAGCTTTCTTT. It translates to CASSGRAGAEAFF.

The J gene is TRBJ1-1, the V gene TRBV12-3 or TRBV12-4; D unclear. Trimming cost V 7 bases and J 3 bases, with 12 bases left between them. This CDR3 is built from 13 residues. The CDR3 DNA sequence: TGTGCCAGCACCCTTAGGAGTGACACTGAAGCTTTCTTT. Protein sequence: CASTLRSDTEAFF.

The V call is TRBV7-2, the J call TRBJ2-1, with 13 positions matching TRBD2. The V gene end was trimmed by 3 bases and the J gene end by 9 bases; junction bases not matched to a gene: 5. This CDR3 spans 15 amino acids. Germline V gene data show CDR1 as SGHTA and CDR2 as FQGNSA. CDR3 sequence: CASSFGLAGASEQFF. In DNA, the CDR3 is TGTGCCAGCAGCTTCGGACTAGCGGGGGCTAGTGAGCAGTTCTTC.

The genes are TRBV9 and TRBJ2-2; D remains ambiguous. Trimming removed 0 bases at V and 4 bases at J, with 13 bases between. There are 16 residues in the CDR3. Per germline, CDR1 SGDLS and CDR2 YYNGEE. The CDR3 nucleotides are TGTGCCAGCAGCGTAGCAAGGTCGTCGGGCACCGGGGAGCTGTTTTTT. It yields the protein CASSVARSSGTGELFF.

The V call is TRBV6-2 or TRBV6-3, the J call TRBJ1-3; no firm D call. The CDR3 loop spans 16 amino acids. V lost 2 bases and J lost 0, with 11 bases in between. The germline V gene encodes CDR1 MNHEY and CDR2 SVGEGT. This chain's CDR3 is CASSYAPGSSGNTIYF. For the CDR3, the DNA is TGTGCCAGCAGTTACGCCCCCGGGAGCTCTGGAAACACCATATATTTT.

This chain uses TRBV7-2 with TRBJ2-1, with D possibly being TRBD2 (5 bases). The CDR3 totals 14 residues. In germline, CDR1 is SGHTA, CDR2 FQGNSA. V lost 3 bases, J lost 8 bases, and 14 bases lay in between. The CDR3 DNA follows: TGTGCCAGCAGCTTTGGGTGGCTCGGGGATGAGCAGTTCTTC. Residues: CASSFGWLGDEQFF.

This chain uses TRBV6-5 with TRBJ2-1, with a weak D call TRBD1 (6 bases). Germline-derived CDR1 and CDR2 are MNHEY and SVGAGI. The CDR3 contains 16 residues. V was pared by 0 bases and J by 5 bases, with 14 bases between. CDR3 in amino acids: CASSYSSGTPHNEQFF. DNA for the CDR3: TGTGCCAGCAGTTACTCATCCGGGACACCCCACAATGAGCAGTTCTTC.

This clone has only one observation. The CDR3 DNA sequence: TGTGCCAGCAGTGAATGGACGGGGGTAGGAGAGACCCAGTACTTC. As protein: CASSEWTGVGETQYF. The chain is built from TRBV25-1 and TRBJ2-5, with D perhaps matching TRBD2 (6 bases). The germline V and J ends were trimmed by 1 base and 4 bases, with 13 bases remaining between them. CDR1 is MGHDK and CDR2 is SYGVNS in the germline V gene. The CDR3 is 15 residues long.

J is TRBJ1-5 and V is TRBV19; D not resolved. Trimming removed 6 bases from V and 1 base from J, with 16 bases in between. The V gene's germline CDR1 is LNHDA and CDR2 SQIVND (reference sequence). This CDR3 contains 16 residues. The CDR3 nucleotides read TGTGCCAGTAGGCCCTTTAGGACGGGGAGCAATCAGCCCCAGCATTTT. It specifies CASRPFRTGSNQPQHF.

The V and J genes are TRBV5-4 and TRBJ1-2; 9 bases line up with TRBD1. The CDR3 runs 14 residues. Looked up from germline, CDR1 is SGHNT and CDR2 is YYREEE (reference sequence). The V gene end was trimmed by 0 bases and the J gene end by 8 bases; junction bases not matched to a gene: 5. The CDR3 reads CASSLVQGAGGYTF. Here the CDR3 DNA reads TGTGCCAGCAGCTTGGTACAGGGGGCGGGAGGCTACACCTTC.

V usage is TRBV3-1 (or the pseudogene TRBV3-2) and J usage is TRBJ2-3; the match to TRBD2 covers 11 bases. Germline CDR1 reads LGHDT; CDR2 reads YNNKEL (reference sequence). CDR3 length equals 14 residues. The V gene end was trimmed by 6 bases and the J gene end by 4 bases; junction bases not matched to a gene: 3. CDR3: CASRLSGGADTQYF. The CDR3 coding sequence is TGTGCCAGCAGACTTAGCGGGGGGGCAGATACGCAGTATTTT.

This chain's CDR3 is CASSYRGSGANVLTF. DNA of the CDR3: TGTGCCAGCAGTTACCGGGGCTCTGGGGCCAACGTCCTGACTTTC. The chain uses TRBV6-2 or TRBV6-3 and TRBJ2-6; tentatively, D is TRBD2 (5 bases). Germline CDR1 is MNHEY and CDR2 is SVGEGT. V was shortened by 2 bases and J by 0 bases, with 5 bases between the two germline ends. This CDR3 is built from 15 residues.

The chain is built from TRBV18 and TRBJ1-2; possible D gene TRBD1, 5 bases. Germline values: CDR1 KGHSH, CDR2 LQKENI. This CDR3 has 13 amino acids. Trimming shortened V by 6 bases and J by 2 bases, and 10 bases separated the two germline ends. The CDR3 loop reads CASSPGTNYGYTF. The CDR3 nucleotides read TGTGCCAGCTCCCCCGGGACCAACTATGGCTACACCTTC. Full variable domain (missing parts from reference TRBV18 and TRBJ1-2): NAGVMQNPRHLVRRRGQEARLRCSPMKGHSHVYWYRQLPEEGLKFMVYLQKENIIDESGMPKERFSAEFPKEGPSILRIQQVVRGDSAAYFCASSPGTNYGYTFGSGTRLTVV.

A single count supports this clone. The V and J genes are TRBV6-6 and TRBJ2-1; 12 positions agree with TRBD2. Germline V gives CDR1 MNHNY, CDR2 SVGAGI (reference sequence). The CDR3 extends over 16 amino acids. The J segment lost 5 bases and the V segment lost 6 bases, leaving 8 bases of the junction unmatched. The CDR3 loop is CASRPPLAGGDNEQFF. CDR3 nucleotide sequence: TGTGCCAGCAGACCCCCCCTAGCGGGGGGGGACAATGAGCAGTTCTTC.

The gene calls are TRBV7-9 and TRBJ2-3; maybe TRBD1 (6 bases). Trimming took off 7 bases at V and 3 bases at J, with 14 bases between the two ends. The germline gives CDR1 SEHNR, CDR2 FQNEAQ (reference sequence). This CDR3 has 14 residues. The CDR3 sequence: CASTTGTHTDTQYF. The CDR3 DNA sequence: TGTGCCAGCACCACCGGGACACATACAGATACGCAGTATTTT.

The chain employs TRBV3-1 (or the pseudogene TRBV3-2) and TRBJ1-1; 8 bases align to TRBD1. This CDR3 region has 16 residues. The germline V gene encodes CDR1 LGHDT and CDR2 YNNKEL (reference sequence). Trimming took 1 base from V and 1 from J; bases not matched to a gene: 5. The CDR3 is CASSQAAGTGNTEAFF. CDR3 in DNA: TGTGCCAGCAGCCAAGCCGCCGGGACAGGGAACACTGAAGCTTTCTTT.

This chain joins TRBV6-6 and TRBJ1-1, with D unclear. CDR3 length equals 15 residues. Trimming took 2 bases from V and 3 from J, leaving 13 bases between them. Germline V CDR1 and CDR2: MNHNY, SVGAGI (reference sequence). DNA for the CDR3: TGTGCCAGCAGTTACGGTAGCCCCCCTTACACTGAAGCTTTCTTT. Protein product: CASSYGSPPYTEAFF.

V is TRBV19 and J is TRBJ1-1; 7 bases line up with TRBD1. Germline assignment: CDR1 LNHDA and CDR2 SQIVND (reference sequence). The length of the CDR3 is 17 residues. Losses at the gene ends were 4 bases for V and 0 bases for J; bases not matched to a gene: 11. The CDR3 nucleotides are TGTGCCAGTAGTACGCCTCCGGGACAGATCATGAACACTGAAGCTTTCTTT. Protein: CASSTPPGQIMNTEAFF.

A few counts support this clone. Other nucleotide sequences from this sample produce the same CDR3. The chain joins TRBV7-2 to TRBJ1-1; 7 bases map to TRBD1. V dropped 4 bases and J dropped 3; count of bases not matched to a gene: 2. Germline V gene sequence: CDR1 SGHTA, CDR2 FQGNSA. The CDR3 extends over 13 amino acids. This chain's CDR3 is CASSSQGDTEAFF. The CDR3 DNA follows: TGTGCCAGCAGCTCCCAGGGGGACACTGAAGCTTTCTTT.